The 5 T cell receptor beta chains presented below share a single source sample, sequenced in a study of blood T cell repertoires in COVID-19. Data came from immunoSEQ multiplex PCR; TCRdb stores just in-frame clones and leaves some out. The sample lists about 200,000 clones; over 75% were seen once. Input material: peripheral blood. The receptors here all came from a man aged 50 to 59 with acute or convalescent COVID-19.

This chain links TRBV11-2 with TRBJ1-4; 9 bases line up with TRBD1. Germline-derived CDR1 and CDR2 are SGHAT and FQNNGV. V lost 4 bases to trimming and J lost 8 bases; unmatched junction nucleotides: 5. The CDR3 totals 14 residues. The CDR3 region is CASSSGQGREKLFF. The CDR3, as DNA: TGTGCCAGCAGCTCCGGACAGGGGCGGGAAAAACTGTTTTTT.

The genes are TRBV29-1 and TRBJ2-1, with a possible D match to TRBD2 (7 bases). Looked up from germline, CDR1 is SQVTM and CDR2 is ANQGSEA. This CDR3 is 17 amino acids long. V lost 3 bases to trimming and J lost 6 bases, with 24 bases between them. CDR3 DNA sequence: TGCAGCGTTGAGGGGGGGCCATTTTTCTTAGGGTTCAATGAGCAGTTCTTC. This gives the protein CSVEGGPFFLGFNEQFF.

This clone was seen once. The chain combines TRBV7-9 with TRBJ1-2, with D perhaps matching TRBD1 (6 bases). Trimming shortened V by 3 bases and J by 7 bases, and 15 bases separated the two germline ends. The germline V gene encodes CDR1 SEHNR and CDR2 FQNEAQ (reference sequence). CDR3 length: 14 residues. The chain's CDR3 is CASSFGQGQTGYTF. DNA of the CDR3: TGTGCCAGCAGCTTCGGGCAGGGGCAAACTGGCTACACCTTC. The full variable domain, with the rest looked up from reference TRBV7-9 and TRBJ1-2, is DTGVSQNPRHKITKRGQNVTFRCDPISEHNRLYWYRQTLGQGPEFLTYFQNEAQLEKSRLLSDRFSAERPKGSFSTLEIQRTEQGDSAMYLCASSFGQGQTGYTFGSGTRLTVV.

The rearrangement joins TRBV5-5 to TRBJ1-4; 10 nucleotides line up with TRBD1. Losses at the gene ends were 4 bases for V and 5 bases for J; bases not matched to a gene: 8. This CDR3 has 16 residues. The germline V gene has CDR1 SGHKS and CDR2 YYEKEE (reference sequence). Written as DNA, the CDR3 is TGTGCCAGCAGCCCGGGGACAGGGGTTCCGAATGAAAAACTGTTTTTT. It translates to CASSPGTGVPNEKLFF.

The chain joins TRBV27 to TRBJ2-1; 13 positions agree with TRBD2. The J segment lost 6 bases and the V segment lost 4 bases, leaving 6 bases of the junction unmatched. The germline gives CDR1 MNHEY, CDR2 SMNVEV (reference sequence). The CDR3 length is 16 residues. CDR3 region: CASSSGLAGAGNEQFF. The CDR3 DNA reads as TGTGCCAGCAGTTCCGGACTAGCGGGGGCGGGCAATGAGCAGTTCTTC.